The 16 T cell receptor beta chains presented below share a single source sample, sequenced in a study of breast tumors, draining lymph nodes, adjacent tissues. Samples came from axillary lymph nodes draining the breast cancer. MiXCR, run by TCRdb on the multiplex PCR reads, gives a single entry per CDR3 protein. The sample includes approximately 150,000 distinct CDR3 sequences, about 31% of them seen just once. Material for sequencing was axillary lymph node tissue. All receptors derive from a female donor with breast cancer. Some clones in this sample may be carry-over from other donors' samples.

The rearrangement links TRBV7-7 to TRBJ1-5; D call uncertain. In germline, CDR1 is SSHAT, CDR2 FNYEAQ (reference sequence). This CDR3 region has 16 residues. CDR3 amino acids: CASSKRGGFAGQPQHF. CDR3 DNA sequence: TGTGCTAGTTCGAAACGGGGAGGGTTTGCAGGACAGCCCCAGCATTTT.

This clonotype was picked up many times. This sequence joins TRBV4-2 and TRBJ1-5, with D perhaps TRBD1 (5 bases). V lost 0 bases and J 6 bases, leaving 12 bases between the germline ends. This CDR3 has 15 residues. Germline V CDR1 and CDR2: LGHNA, YNFKEQ. The CDR3 bases are TGTGCCAGCAGCCAAGATTCGGGGGTCGGTCAGCCCCAGCATTTT. This gives the protein CASSQDSGVGQPQHF.

This clonotype was counted many times. CDR3 coding DNA: TGCGCCAGCAGCCACGACAGGGGGTTTTACGAGCAGTACTTC. Amino acids: CASSHDRGFYEQYF. The chain recombines TRBV4-1 with TRBJ2-7; 9 bases are shared with TRBD1. Germline V gives CDR1 MGHRA, CDR2 YSYEKL. The CDR3 length is 14 residues. With V trimmed by 3 bases and J by 4 bases, 4 bases remained unmatched.

V gene TRBV6-2 or TRBV6-3 combines with J gene TRBJ1-6; TRBD1 is a possible D gene (6 bases). Trimming left V 3 bases short and J 7 bases short, with 19 bases between. The CDR3 is made up of 17 amino acids. Germline V gives CDR1 MNHEY, CDR2 SVGEGT. The chain's CDR3 is CASSYMGAANNNSPLHF. DNA for the CDR3: TGTGCCAGCAGTTATATGGGGGCGGCCAACAACAATTCACCCCTCCACTTT.

The rearrangement uses TRBV6-5 and TRBJ2-5; TRBD1 agrees at 7 bases. The CDR3 is made up of 14 amino acids. The V and J ends lost 6 bases and 5 bases, in that order; junction bases with no gene match: 9. Per germline, CDR1 MNHEY and CDR2 SVGAGI. CDR3 amino acids: CASRPGGRGETQYF. The CDR3 DNA reads as TGTGCCAGCAGGCCAGGGGGACGAGGGGAGACCCAGTACTTC.

In this sample, this clonotype turned up a few times. An end of the junction does not agree with germline; a read error may underlie this. The chain recombines TRBV11-3 with TRBJ2-1, with D hard to call. The CDR3 consists of 9 residues. Germline CDR1 SGHNT, CDR2 YENEEA. CDR3 nucleotide sequence: TGTGCCAGCAGCCCTAGTACCCCTTTT. Protein product: CASSPSTPF.

There are many counts of this clonotype. The CDR3 region is CASSSYPEGQQVTLRAYGYTF. CDR3 sequence (DNA): TGTGCCAGCAGCTCTTATCCCGAGGGACAGCAGGTCACTCTCAGAGCCTATGGCTACACCTTC. J is TRBJ1-2 and V is TRBV7-9, with TRBD1 identical over 7 bases. Germline V gives CDR1 SEHNR, CDR2 FQNEAQ (reference sequence). CDR3 length equals 21 residues. V dropped 4 bases and J dropped 4; count of bases not matched to a gene: 27.

This clonotype was seen ten or more times. The J gene is TRBJ1-5, the V gene TRBV6-1; D not resolved. Trimming took off 8 bases at V and 3 bases at J, with 11 bases between the two ends. The CDR3 is 13 amino acids. Germline-derived CDR1 and CDR2 are MNHNS and SASEGT. The CDR3 nucleotides are TGTGCCAGCGGTGGAGACAACAATCAGCCCCAGCATTTT. It encodes CASGGDNNQPQHF.

This rearrangement joins TRBV6-2 or TRBV6-3 to TRBJ1-3; TRBD1 matches at 10 bases. This CDR3 comprises 17 residues. CDR1 MNHEY and CDR2 SVGEGT come from the germline V gene. V gave up 6 bases and J gave up 0 bases; unmatched junction bases: 8. CDR3 bases: TGTGCCAGCAGCCCCGCGACAGGGGGCCTCTCTGGAAACACCATATATTTT. Translation gives CASSPATGGLSGNTIYF.

There are many counts of this clonotype. V and J are TRBV5-8 and TRBJ2-5; D assignment may be TRBD1 or TRBD2 (5 bases each). The CDR3 is 14 residues long. From germline, CDR1 is SGHTS and CDR2 YDEGEE. Deletions cut 5 bases from V and 2 bases from J, with 13 bases between. The CDR3 region has the DNA TGTGCCAGCAGTCGGGACGCGTCACAAGAGACCCAGTACTTC. It encodes CASSRDASQETQYF.

This clonotype has ten or more counts. This rearrangement joins TRBV5-1 to TRBJ1-4; 12 nucleotides match TRBD1. The V segment lost 4 bases and the J segment 8 bases; nucleotides outside the gene matches: 9. Germline V gene lookup returns CDR1 SGHRS and CDR2 YFSETQ. The CDR3 runs 16 residues. CDR3 DNA: TGCGCCAGCAGCCCGCGCCTTGGGACAGGGGGCGAAAAACTGTTTTTT. It yields the protein CASSPRLGTGGEKLFF. Looking up the rest from reference TRBV5-1 and TRBJ1-4 gives the full variable domain: KAGVTQTPRYLIKTRGQQVTLSCSPISGHRSVSWYQQTPGQGLQFLFEYFSETQRNKGNFPGRFSGRQFSNSRSEMNVSTLELGDSALYLCASSPRLGTGGEKLFFGSGTQLSVL.

The chain employs TRBV20-1 and TRBJ2-5, with a tentative D call TRBD1 (5 bases). The ends were cut back, 3 bases at V and 5 bases at J, with 13 bases in the middle. CDR1 DFQATT and CDR2 SNEGSKA come from the germline V gene (reference sequence). The CDR3 consists of 13 residues. CDR3 amino acids: CSASETVSETQYF. For the CDR3, the DNA is TGCAGTGCTAGTGAGACAGTTAGCGAGACCCAGTACTTC.

This clonotype has only a few counts. The chain employs TRBV20-1 and TRBJ2-3; 7 bases are a match to TRBD2. This CDR3 has 14 residues. The germline V gene has CDR1 DFQATT and CDR2 SNEGSKA (reference sequence). The junction had 3 bases not matched to a gene; V was cut back by 2 bases and J by 1 base. DNA of the CDR3: TGCAGTGCTAGAATGGGGGGGGGCACAGATACGCAGTATTTT. Protein sequence: CSARMGGGTDTQYF.

This clonotype has ten or more counts. The chain combines TRBV9 with TRBJ2-1, with D uncertain. Germline CDR1 and CDR2: SGDLS and YYNGEE. There are 15 residues in the CDR3. Trimming shortened V by 0 bases and J by 0 bases, and 7 bases separated the two germline ends. Written as DNA, the CDR3 is TGTGCCAGCAGCGTAGGGTCGGGCTCCTACAATGAGCAGTTCTTC. Protein sequence: CASSVGSGSYNEQFF.

The genes are TRBV5-1 and TRBJ1-6, with 8 bases aligning to TRBD1. Germline-derived CDR1 and CDR2 are SGHRS and YFSETQ. The CDR3 is made up of 16 amino acids. V lost 0 bases to trimming and J lost 8 bases; unmatched junction nucleotides: 7. This CDR3 is CASSLGSGTGDSPLHF. The CDR3 coding sequence is TGCGCCAGCAGCTTGGGATCAGGGACAGGTGATTCACCCCTCCACTTT.

This clonotype occurred many times. CDR3 amino acids: CSARGTGAQPQHF. Here the CDR3 DNA reads TGCAGTGCTAGGGGGACAGGGGCTCAGCCCCAGCATTTT. V and J are TRBV20-1 and TRBJ1-5; 10 nucleotides agree with TRBD1. Germline CDR1 DFQATT, CDR2 SNEGSKA (reference sequence). With V trimmed by 3 bases and J by 6 bases, 2 bases remained unmatched. This CDR3 is 13 amino acids long.